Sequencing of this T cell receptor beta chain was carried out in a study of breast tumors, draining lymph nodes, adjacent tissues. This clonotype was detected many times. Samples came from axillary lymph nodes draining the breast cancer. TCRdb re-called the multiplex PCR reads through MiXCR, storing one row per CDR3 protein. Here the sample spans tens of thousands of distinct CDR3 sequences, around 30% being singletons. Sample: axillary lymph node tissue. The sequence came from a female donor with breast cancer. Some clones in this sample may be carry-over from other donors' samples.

The CDR3 DNA follows: TGTGCCAGCAGCCTGGACAGGGGGGGTGAAAAACTGTTTTTT. It encodes CASSLDRGGEKLFF. V is TRBV7-9 and J is TRBJ1-4, with TRBD1 identical over 10 bases. Per germline, CDR1 SEHNR and CDR2 FQNEAQ (reference sequence). The CDR3 is 14 residues long. V lost 5 bases and J lost 7; bases outside the gene matches: 4.